Sequencing of this T cell receptor beta chain was carried out in a study of cytomegalovirus exposure and HLA in healthy donors. V lost 3 bases and J lost 0, with 6 bases in between. Germline CDR1 is SNHLY and CDR2 is FYNNEI. CDR3 length equals 14 residues. 60 Vbeta and 13 Jbeta primers were used in PCR. The protocol was immunoSEQ multiplex PCR, while the TCRdb copy is restricted to in-frame clones and leaves out a portion. Counted here are about 98,000 clones, roughly 76% occurring once; the ten biggest clones make up around 1.3%. The chain links TRBV2 to TRBJ1-5; D uncertain. This clonotype was sampled from a female donor in good health and CMV-seronegative. The sequencing input was PBMCs. The CDR3 nucleotides are TGTGCCAGCAGTGACCGGGTTAGCAATCAGCCCCAGCATTTT. This sequence encodes CASSDRVSNQPQHF.